Shown below are 30 T cell receptor beta chains from a single sample sequenced in a study of T cell responses to AZD1222 COVID-19 vaccine (dated by TCRdb to about 2021). The time point label on this specimen signifies: baseline before first vaccination. The library came from the immunoSEQ multiplex PCR assay. TCRdb carries this immuneACCESS record with in-frame sequences only. Its versions omit some clonotypes, under half of them owing to an unresolved V gene in the studies checked, with the rest unexplained. The sample data list 150,000 to 200,000 clones, and 94% of these were observed just once. Around 0.66% of the sample rests with the top ten. The sample was peripheral blood, taken on day 0 of AZD1222 vaccination. The source of these receptors is an adult in good health.

The table lists this clone with a count of one. The V and J genes are TRBV28 and TRBJ1-1, with a weak D call TRBD1 (5 bases). This CDR3 spans 14 amino acids. The germline gives CDR1 MDHEN, CDR2 SYDVKM. The V end was cut by 6 bases, the J end by 1 base, with 12 bases between. The CDR3 DNA follows: TGTGCCAGCAGCCTAGTAGGGGAGAACACTGAAGCTTTCTTT. Its protein is CASSLVGENTEAFF. Combining the CDR3 with reference TRBV28 and TRBJ1-1 gives the whole variable domain DVKVTQSSRYLVKRTGEKVFLECVQDMDHENMFWYRQDPGLGLRLIYFSYDVKMKEKGDIPEGYSVSREKKERFSLILESASTNQTSMYLCASSLVGENTEAFFGQGTRLTVV.

The rearrangement joins TRBV19 to TRBJ1-2; no clear D gene. Trimming shortened V by 10 bases and J by 5 bases, and 8 bases separated the two germline ends. Germline CDR1 LNHDA, CDR2 SQIVND (reference sequence). The CDR3 is 10 residues long. The CDR3 bases are TGTGCCACCTTGCTGTATGGCTACACCTTC. This gives the protein CATLLYGYTF. The full variable domain, with the rest looked up from reference TRBV19 and TRBJ1-2, is DGGITQSPKYLFRKEGQNVTLSCEQNLNHDAMYWYRQDPGQGLRLIYYSQIVNDFQKGDIAEGYSVSREKKESFPLTVTSAQKNPTAFYLCATLLYGYTFGSGTRLTVV.

V usage is TRBV10-3 and J usage is TRBJ2-1; the match to TRBD1 covers 8 bases. CDR3 length equals 15 residues. Germline trimming cut 6 bases from V and 6 bases from J; bases unmatched to any gene: 10. Germline lookup yields CDR1 ENHRY and CDR2 SYGVKD. DNA for the CDR3: TGTGCCATCAGCGGGGACAGGTCCCCGTCCAATGAGCAGTTCTTC. This codes for CAISGDRSPSNEQFF.

This clone showed up just once. This rearrangement joins TRBV29-1 to TRBJ2-7; weak D call: TRBD1 (5 bases). There are 15 residues in the CDR3. Germline assignment: CDR1 SQVTM and CDR2 ANQGSEA. Trimming stripped 3 bases from V and 1 base from J, with 16 bases between. For the CDR3, the DNA is TGCAGCGTTGATGGTGTTGGACAAACTTCCTACGAGCAGTACTTC. Translating it yields CSVDGVGQTSYEQYF.

This chain connects TRBV6-5 to TRBJ1-6; D gene ambiguous. Germline CDR1 MNHEY, CDR2 SVGAGI. This CDR3 is built from 16 residues. V lost 0 bases to trimming and J lost 4 bases, with 10 bases between them. As DNA, the CDR3 is TGTGCCAGCAGTTACTCATGGAAAAATTATAATTCACCCCTCCACTTT. Translation: CASSYSWKNYNSPLHF.

The chain couples TRBV7-9 to TRBJ2-7; TRBD2 matches at 9 bases. After removal of 8 bases from V and 2 bases from J, the junction contained 4 bases not matched to a gene. CDR1 and CDR2 (germline): SEHNR, FQNEAQ (reference sequence). The CDR3 loop spans 13 amino acids. Here the CDR3 reads CASAGGLTYEQYF. In DNA, the CDR3 is TGTGCCAGCGCGGGAGGGTTAACCTACGAGCAGTACTTC.

The chain links TRBV9 to TRBJ2-3; 8 nucleotides agree with TRBD1. The germline gives CDR1 SGDLS, CDR2 YYNGEE. The ends lost 3 bases at V and 5 bases at J; junction bases unmatched: 8. The CDR3 consists of 15 residues. CDR3 in DNA: TGTGCCAGCAGCGCAGGACAGGGCTCAGGAGATACGCAGTATTTT. The encoded protein is CASSAGQGSGDTQYF.

CDR3 protein: CASSMWRGPSETQYF. DNA of the CDR3: TGTGCCAGTAGTATGTGGCGGGGGCCCTCGGAGACCCAGTACTTC. This chain links TRBV19 with TRBJ2-5; tentatively, D is TRBD2 (7 bases). Germline V gene data show CDR1 as LNHDA and CDR2 as SQIVND (reference sequence). The CDR3 totals 15 residues. With 3 bases removed from V and 5 bases from J, the gap between germline ends came to 16 bases.

The DNA for the CDR3 is TGTGCCAGCAGTTTCAGGGGGCAAAATGGCTACACCTTC. Amino acids: CASSFRGQNGYTF. The chain employs TRBV27 and TRBJ1-2; TRBD1 aligns across 8 bases. V lost 3 bases, J lost 6 bases, and 3 bases stayed unmatched. This CDR3 is 13 amino acids long. CDR1 and CDR2 (germline): MNHEY, SMNVEV (reference sequence).

V is TRBV5-8 and J is TRBJ1-3; maybe TRBD1 (5 bases). The CDR3 contains 14 residues. V lost 4 bases to trimming and J lost 4 bases, with 12 bases between them. Germline values: CDR1 SGHTS, CDR2 YDEGEE. CDR3 in amino acids: CASSLRVYGNTIYF. The CDR3 DNA sequence: TGTGCCAGCAGCCTCAGGGTATACGGAAACACCATATATTTT.

The chain is built from TRBV18 and TRBJ2-1; TRBD2 is a possible D gene (5 bases). Trimming removed 3 bases from V and 7 bases from J, with 10 bases in between. The CDR3 sequence is 13 residues long. The germline gives CDR1 KGHSH, CDR2 LQKENI. As DNA, the CDR3 is TGTGCCAGCTCACCCGCCACTAGGAATGAGCAGTTCTTC. The encoded protein is CASSPATRNEQFF.

The chain combines TRBV10-2 with TRBJ2-1; TRBD2 might be the D (5 bases). The CDR3 is made up of 13 amino acids. The V and J ends lost 3 bases and 8 bases respectively, with 11 bases between them. Germline-derived CDR1 and CDR2 are WSHSY and SAAADI. The CDR3 sequence is CASSDPTTDEQFF. As DNA, the CDR3 is TGCGCCAGCAGTGACCCGACTACGGATGAGCAGTTCTTC.

The chain joins TRBV28 to TRBJ1-5; the match to TRBD1 covers 7 bases. CDR1 and CDR2 from the germline V gene are MDHEN and SYDVKM. The junction had 7 bases not matched to a gene; V was cut back by 5 bases and J by 3 bases. This CDR3 has 15 amino acids. The CDR3 DNA reads as TGTGCCAGCAGTGCTGACAGGGAGACCAATCAGCCCCAGCATTTT. Residues: CASSADRETNQPQHF.

This clone showed up just once. The chain joins TRBV6-5 to TRBJ1-1, with 8 bases aligning to TRBD1. V shed 4 bases, J shed 3 bases, and the junction held 4 bases outside the gene matches. Germline CDR1 MNHEY, CDR2 SVGAGI. The length of the CDR3 is 14 residues. CDR3 residues: CASSWDRYHTEAFF. CDR3 sequence (DNA): TGTGCCAGCAGTTGGGACAGGTACCACACTGAAGCTTTCTTT.

This clone was detected once. This chain uses TRBV9 with TRBJ1-2; D may be TRBD1 (6 bases). V was clipped by 1 base and J by 2 bases, with 12 bases between them. Germline V lookup: CDR1 SGDLS, CDR2 YYNGEE. CDR3 size: 15 residues. The CDR3 protein is CASSVQEGGNYGYTF. The CDR3 DNA reads as TGTGCCAGCAGCGTACAGGAGGGGGGAAACTATGGCTACACCTTC.

The V and J genes are TRBV5-5 and TRBJ2-6; 7 positions match TRBD1. CDR3 length equals 17 residues. Germline-derived CDR1 and CDR2 are SGHKS and YYEKEE (reference sequence). The junction had 4 bases not matched to a gene; V was cut back by 1 base and J by 0 bases. CDR3 sequence: CASSLTGVSSGANVLTF. The CDR3 DNA follows: TGTGCCAGCAGCTTGACAGGGGTGAGCTCTGGGGCCAACGTCCTGACTTTC.

This clone was seen only once. The chain employs TRBV7-9 and TRBJ1-1; tentatively, D is TRBD1 (5 bases). Trimming stripped 8 bases from V and 4 bases from J, with 14 bases between. The CDR3 covers 13 residues. Germline V gene data show CDR1 as SEHNR and CDR2 as FQNEAQ (reference sequence). Here the CDR3 reads CASSAGVGTEAFF. The CDR3 coding sequence is TGTGCCAGCTCTGCGGGGGTGGGCACTGAAGCTTTCTTT.

The V call is TRBV19, the J call TRBJ1-6; TRBD1 might be the D (6 bases). Per germline, CDR1 LNHDA and CDR2 SQIVND (reference sequence). Trimming took off 8 bases at V and 3 bases at J, with 8 bases between the two ends. The CDR3 covers 13 residues. This chain's CDR3 is CASSGVYNSPLHF. For the CDR3, the DNA is TGTGCCAGTTCAGGGGTCTATAATTCACCCCTCCACTTT.

This chain uses TRBV7-9 with TRBJ2-5; D tentatively fits TRBD1 or TRBD2 (5 bases each). Germline V gene data show CDR1 as SEHNR and CDR2 as FQNEAQ (reference sequence). CDR3 length: 15 amino acids. The V end was cut by 1 base, the J end by 7 bases, with 16 bases between. CDR3: CASSLGRGRRGTQYF. The CDR3 DNA reads as TGTGCCAGCAGCTTAGGCCGGGGCCGACGGGGGACCCAGTACTTC.

This chain connects TRBV27 to TRBJ2-1; D is uncertain. Germline V lookup: CDR1 MNHEY, CDR2 SMNVEV (reference sequence). The V and J ends lost 8 bases and 15 bases respectively, with 11 bases between them. The length of the CDR3 is 9 residues. The CDR3 loop is CASRASGFF. The CDR3 nucleotides read TGTGCCAGCCGGGCCTCCGGGTTCTTC.

The CDR3 loop is CASRPTGGRHNEQFF. The CDR3 bases are TGTGCCAGCAGACCCACAGGGGGAAGGCACAATGAGCAGTTCTTC. The chain links TRBV6-5 to TRBJ2-1; TRBD1 agrees at 8 bases. V was clipped by 6 bases and J by 5 bases; unmatched bases: 9. Germline assignment: CDR1 MNHEY and CDR2 SVGAGI. There are 15 residues in the CDR3.

The chain recombines TRBV10-3 with TRBJ1-5, with D perhaps TRBD1 (5 bases). The germline gives CDR1 ENHRY, CDR2 SYGVKD. This CDR3 region has 17 residues. V lost 0 bases and J lost 6, with 18 bases in between. CDR3: CAISESGVMGFGQPQHF. For the CDR3, the DNA is TGTGCCATCAGTGAGTCGGGGGTTATGGGTTTCGGTCAGCCCCAGCATTTT.

V is TRBV6-2 or TRBV6-3 and J is TRBJ1-5, with a tentative D call TRBD1 (5 bases). This CDR3 is 19 amino acids long. With 3 bases removed from V and 0 bases from J, the gap between germline ends came to 21 bases. Germline values: CDR1 MNHEY, CDR2 SVGEGT. CDR3 in DNA: TGTGCCAGCAGTTATTTACCGGGACGGAGGACCCTTAGCAATCAGCCCCAGCATTTT. Amino acid sequence: CASSYLPGRRTLSNQPQHF.

The gene calls are TRBV15 and TRBJ2-1, with unresolved D. This CDR3 region has 14 residues. The V end was cut by 1 base, the J end by 10 bases, with 14 bases between. In germline, CDR1 is LNHNV, CDR2 YYDKDF (reference sequence). The DNA for the CDR3 is TGTGCCACCAGCAGAGTCGGTTCGAGTAACGAGCAGTTCTTC. Protein: CATSRVGSSNEQFF.

The chain uses TRBV5-8 and TRBJ1-4; D not certain. Germline CDR1 and CDR2: SGHTS and YDEGEE. The CDR3 extends over 12 amino acids. The V and J ends lost 5 bases and 8 bases respectively, with 10 bases between them. The CDR3 spells CASSMVTEKLFF. CDR3 DNA sequence: TGTGCCAGCAGTATGGTAACGGAAAAACTGTTTTTT.

This rearrangement joins TRBV7-8 to TRBJ1-2; 8 bases fit TRBD1. With 2 bases clipped from V and 7 bases from J, the junction kept 9 bases outside the gene matches. Germline loops: CDR1 SGHVS, CDR2 FQNEAQ. This CDR3 spans 15 amino acids. This CDR3 is CASSLRTGIRSGYTF. CDR3 bases: TGTGCCAGCAGCTTAAGGACAGGGATAAGAAGTGGCTACACCTTC. Full variable domain (remainder filled in from reference TRBV7-8 and TRBJ1-2): GAGVSQSPRYKVAKRGQDVALRCDPISGHVSLFWYQQALGQGPEFLTYFQNEAQLDKSGLPSDRFFAERPEGSVSTLKIQRTQQEDSAVYLCASSLRTGIRSGYTFGSGTRLTVV.

This clone was detected only once. V and J are TRBV4-1 and TRBJ1-6; D ambiguous. The CDR3 spans 16 residues. With 0 bases removed from V and 2 bases from J, the gap between germline ends came to 8 bases. Germline values: CDR1 MGHRA, CDR2 YSYEKL. The CDR3 sequence: CASSQEPPTYNSPLHF. CDR3 coding DNA: TGCGCCAGCAGCCAAGAACCCCCTACCTATAATTCACCCCTCCACTTT.

The chain uses TRBV27 and TRBJ1-1; 7 positions agree with TRBD1. The germline CDR1 and CDR2 sequences are MNHEY and SMNVEV (reference sequence). With V trimmed by 6 bases and J by 4 bases, 8 bases remained unmatched. This CDR3 comprises 14 residues. The DNA of the CDR3 is TGTGCCAGCAGCTGGACTACAGGGGCCACTGAAGCTTTCTTT. This sequence encodes CASSWTTGATEAFF.

The rearrangement uses TRBV10-3 and TRBJ1-1, with D maybe TRBD1 (5 bases). V was shortened by 9 bases and J by 3 bases, with 14 bases between the two germline ends. The CDR3 totals 13 residues. Germline loops: CDR1 ENHRY, CDR2 SYGVKD. CDR3 in amino acids: CAIRKGLDTEAFF. The CDR3 DNA follows: TGTGCCATAAGGAAGGGGCTCGACACTGAAGCTTTCTTT.

The chain has TRBV9 and TRBJ2-7; possible D gene TRBD1, 6 bases. Germline assignment: CDR1 SGDLS and CDR2 YYNGEE. V was pared by 0 bases and J by 6 bases, with 16 bases between. The CDR3 is 15 amino acids. The CDR3 here is CASSVGWGREGEQYF. In DNA, the CDR3 is TGTGCCAGCAGCGTAGGCTGGGGGCGAGAAGGCGAGCAGTACTTC.